One and the same sample provided the 18 T cell receptor beta chains below, sequenced in a study of cytomegalovirus exposure and HLA in healthy donors. PCR used 60 Vbeta primers and 13 Jbeta primers. The method was immunoSEQ multiplex PCR; TCRdb's version includes in-frame clones alone and lacks a portion of them. The sample holds 65,000 to 90,000 clones, more than 70% seen once. The sequenced sample consisted of PBMCs. The receptors here all came from a man between 60 and 70 years old in good health and CMV-seronegative.

Comments on this clone: The junction does not match germline at one end; this may be a read error. The V call is TRBV7-9, the J call TRBJ1-6; D call uncertain. Germline CDR1 is SEHNR and CDR2 is FQNEAQ (reference sequence). The CDR3 runs to 12 residues. The CDR3 region is CSSSIGNSPLHF. CDR3 bases: TGTTCCAGCAGCATCGGGAATTCACCCCTCCACTTT.

This clone has a handful of counts. This chain joins TRBV2 and TRBJ1-2, with 7 bases lining up with TRBD1. CDR3 length: 12 residues. J was trimmed by 4 bases and V by 4 bases; bases with no gene match: 0. Germline values: CDR1 SNHLY, CDR2 FYNNEI. The CDR3 DNA follows: TGTGCCAGCAGTGGGGACAGCTATGGCTACACCTTC. This encodes CASSGDSYGYTF.

DNA for the CDR3: TGTGCCACCGGTAGCCCCGGAGATACGCAGTATTTT. It is translated as CATGSPGDTQYF. The chain combines TRBV6-6 with TRBJ2-3; D is uncertain. Trimming stripped 10 bases from V and 5 bases from J, with 13 bases between. This CDR3 region has 12 residues. CDR1 is MNHNY and CDR2 is SVGAGI in the germline V gene (reference sequence).

The genes are TRBV19 and TRBJ1-1; TRBD1 might be the D (5 bases). CDR1 is LNHDA and CDR2 is SQIVND in the germline V gene (reference sequence). The CDR3 sequence is 14 residues long. V lost 1 base to trimming and J lost 4 bases, with 10 bases between them. The CDR3 here is CASSIGGEGTEAFF. CDR3 bases: TGTGCCAGTAGTATAGGGGGGGAGGGCACTGAAGCTTTCTTT.

The genes are TRBV5-6 and TRBJ2-7, with D perhaps matching TRBD1 (7 bases). The CDR3 has 15 amino acids. In germline, CDR1 is SGHDT, CDR2 YYEEEE. Between the trimmed V and J ends, which lost 4 bases and 3 bases, there was a span of 17 bases. As DNA, the CDR3 is TGTGCCAGCAGCCGTACAGGGGACTTGTACTACGAGCAGTACTTC. It encodes CASSRTGDLYYEQYF.

This clone was counted only a few times. This rearrangement joins TRBV9 to TRBJ2-3, with 9 bases that match TRBD2. V lost 0 bases and J lost 3; bases outside the gene matches: 11. The CDR3 spans 18 residues. Per the germline V gene, CDR1 is SGDLS and CDR2 is YYNGEE. The CDR3 is CASSVAGRAGGRTDTQYF. CDR3 in DNA: TGTGCCAGCAGCGTAGCTGGTCGGGCGGGGGGGCGGACAGATACGCAGTATTTT.

CDR3 DNA sequence: TGTGCCAGCAGTTCCACCTTGGGGCAGAACTACGAGCAGTACTTC. Protein sequence: CASSSTLGQNYEQYF. The V and J genes are TRBV27 and TRBJ2-7; perhaps TRBD1 as D (5 bases). Germline CDR1 reads MNHEY; CDR2 reads SMNVEV (reference sequence). Trimming cost V 4 bases and J 3 bases, with 16 bases left between them. The CDR3 extends over 15 amino acids.

V usage is TRBV7-3 and J usage is TRBJ1-6, with D possibly TRBD1 on 6 matching bases. The CDR3 has 12 residues. Trimming left V 4 bases short and J 12 bases short, with 10 bases between. The V gene's germline CDR1 is SGHTA and CDR2 FQGTGA. In DNA, the CDR3 is TGTGCCAGCAGCTCAAGGGGGGGACCCCTCCACTTT. This encodes CASSSRGGPLHF.

The chain is built from TRBV4-2 and TRBJ1-1, with TRBD1 as a possible D gene (6 bases). Germline V gene sequence: CDR1 LGHNA, CDR2 YNFKEQ. This CDR3 has 14 residues. V lost 6 bases and J lost 4, with 15 bases in between. CDR3 sequence (DNA): TGTGCCAGCAGGGCGGGGGCCGGGAGCACTGAAGCTTTCTTT. This sequence encodes CASRAGAGSTEAFF.

This chain joins TRBV11-2 and TRBJ2-4; no clear D gene. This CDR3 has 15 residues. Germline V gene data show CDR1 as SGHAT and CDR2 as FQNNGV. Trimming pared 0 bases from V and 6 bases from J, leaving 12 bases between. The CDR3 region is CASSLDRVSGNIQYF. The CDR3 DNA is TGTGCCAGCAGCTTAGATCGTGTCTCGGGAAACATTCAGTACTTC.

The J gene is TRBJ1-6, the V gene TRBV9; possibly TRBD1 for D (5 bases). The germline CDR1 and CDR2 sequences are SGDLS and YYNGEE. This CDR3 is built from 16 residues. V gave up 1 base and J gave up 7 bases, with 15 bases separating them. The CDR3 coding sequence is TGTGCCAGCAGCGTATCCGACTCAGGGTTCAATTCACCCCTCCACTTT. This encodes CASSVSDSGFNSPLHF.

The chain uses TRBV7-8 and TRBJ2-3; TRBD1 agrees at 9 bases. The germline gives CDR1 SGHVS, CDR2 FQNEAQ. The V segment lost 5 bases and the J segment 5 bases; nucleotides outside the gene matches: 8. This CDR3 is built from 15 residues. The CDR3 protein is CASSPRDRAIDTQYF. In DNA, the CDR3 is TGTGCCAGCAGCCCCCGGGACAGGGCCATAGATACGCAGTATTTT.

This chain joins TRBV6-5 and TRBJ2-3; TRBD2 might be the D (6 bases). CDR3 length equals 14 residues. Germline values: CDR1 MNHEY, CDR2 SVGAGI. Trimming shortened V by 5 bases and J by 4 bases, and 13 bases separated the two germline ends. The CDR3 nucleotides are TGTGCCAGCAGTCCCCGGGGAGGAGCAGATACGCAGTATTTT. Encoded protein: CASSPRGGADTQYF.

As to this clone: A read error may account for a junction end that differs from germline. The chain employs TRBV7-9 and TRBJ2-1; 9 positions agree with TRBD2. The CDR3 covers 17 residues. Germline CDR1 and CDR2: SEHNR and FQNEAQ (reference sequence). The CDR3 bases are TGTTCCAGCAGCACGCCGTTCGAGCGGGGGGTCTACAATGAGCAGTTCTTC. Translation gives CSSSTPFERGVYNEQFF.

This clone was detected only a few times. The chain recombines TRBV4-1 with TRBJ2-1; 9 bases line up with TRBD1. The CDR3 is 13 amino acids. V shed 1 base, J shed 11 bases, and the junction held 3 bases outside the gene matches. From germline, CDR1 is MGHRA and CDR2 YSYEKL. The CDR3, as DNA: TGCGCCAGCAGCCAAGGTACAGGGGGCCAGCAGTTCTTC. Its translation is CASSQGTGGQQFF.

The V gene is TRBV4-1, the J gene TRBJ2-1; weak D call: TRBD2 (5 bases). Germline loops: CDR1 MGHRA, CDR2 YSYEKL. The CDR3 length is 15 residues. Trimming took off 2 bases at V and 1 base at J, with 9 bases between the two ends. DNA for the CDR3: TGCGCCAGCAGCCAATCGGGGATGTCCTACAATGAGCAGTTCTTC. Translating it yields CASSQSGMSYNEQFF.

The chain uses TRBV9 and TRBJ1-6; 9 bases map to TRBD1. Germline V gene sequence: CDR1 SGDLS, CDR2 YYNGEE. The CDR3 contains 15 residues. V dropped 4 bases and J dropped 10; count of bases not matched to a gene: 9. CDR3 amino acids: CASSLLQGAGSPLHF. The CDR3 DNA reads TGTGCCAGCAGCCTACTACAGGGGGCAGGATCACCCCTCCACTTT.

In this sample, this clone turned up a few times. The chain links TRBV2 to TRBJ1-1, with 7 bases lining up with TRBD1. Germline CDR1 is SNHLY and CDR2 is FYNNEI. This CDR3 has 14 residues. With 8 bases clipped from V and 5 bases from J, the junction kept 11 bases outside the gene matches. This CDR3 is CASQISRGRTEAFF. CDR3 nucleotides: TGTGCCAGCCAGATTTCCAGGGGGAGAACTGAAGCTTTCTTT.